Listed here are 3 T cell receptor beta chains from one sample, sequenced in a study of Graves' ophthalmopathy and Graves' hyperthyroidism. For repertoire sequencing, the TCR beta CDR3 regions were amplified from RNA transcripts. HTBI primers primed a first-round RT-PCR, and a second-round multiplex PCR followed. TCRdb fed the multiplex PCR reads into MiXCR, producing one record per CDR3 protein. This table holds approximately 1.2 million distinct CDR3 sequences, about 36% found once. The sample was peripheral blood or thyroid tissue (not recorded which). These receptors were collected from an adult man with Graves' hyperthyroidism.

This clonotype was counted many times. The chain carries TRBV7-2 and TRBJ1-5; D call uncertain. The V end was cut by 5 bases, the J end by 4 bases, with 9 bases between. This CDR3 is 13 amino acids long. Germline V gives CDR1 SGHTA, CDR2 FQGNSA. Written as DNA, the CDR3 is TGTGCCAGCAGCACAGTCCAAAATCAGCCCCAGCATTTT. Protein sequence: CASSTVQNQPQHF.

Ten or more counts support this clonotype. V usage is TRBV6-5 and J usage is TRBJ2-7; TRBD1 matches 7 bases. The CDR3 is 14 amino acids. V dropped 0 bases and J dropped 2; count of bases not matched to a gene: 1. Germline V gene sequence: CDR1 MNHEY, CDR2 SVGAGI. The CDR3 nucleotides are TGTGCCAGCAGTTACTCCGGGACAGCCTACGAGCAGTACTTC. This codes for CASSYSGTAYEQYF.

This clonotype has at least ten counts. This chain links TRBV7-2 with TRBJ2-5; no reliable D call. Germline assignment: CDR1 SGHTA and CDR2 FQGNSA. V shed 2 bases and J shed 2 bases, with 15 bases lying between them. The CDR3 is 16 amino acids. The CDR3 reads CASSLSTGFGQETQYF. In DNA form, the CDR3 reads TGTGCCAGCAGCTTATCTACCGGCTTCGGGCAAGAGACCCAGTACTTC.